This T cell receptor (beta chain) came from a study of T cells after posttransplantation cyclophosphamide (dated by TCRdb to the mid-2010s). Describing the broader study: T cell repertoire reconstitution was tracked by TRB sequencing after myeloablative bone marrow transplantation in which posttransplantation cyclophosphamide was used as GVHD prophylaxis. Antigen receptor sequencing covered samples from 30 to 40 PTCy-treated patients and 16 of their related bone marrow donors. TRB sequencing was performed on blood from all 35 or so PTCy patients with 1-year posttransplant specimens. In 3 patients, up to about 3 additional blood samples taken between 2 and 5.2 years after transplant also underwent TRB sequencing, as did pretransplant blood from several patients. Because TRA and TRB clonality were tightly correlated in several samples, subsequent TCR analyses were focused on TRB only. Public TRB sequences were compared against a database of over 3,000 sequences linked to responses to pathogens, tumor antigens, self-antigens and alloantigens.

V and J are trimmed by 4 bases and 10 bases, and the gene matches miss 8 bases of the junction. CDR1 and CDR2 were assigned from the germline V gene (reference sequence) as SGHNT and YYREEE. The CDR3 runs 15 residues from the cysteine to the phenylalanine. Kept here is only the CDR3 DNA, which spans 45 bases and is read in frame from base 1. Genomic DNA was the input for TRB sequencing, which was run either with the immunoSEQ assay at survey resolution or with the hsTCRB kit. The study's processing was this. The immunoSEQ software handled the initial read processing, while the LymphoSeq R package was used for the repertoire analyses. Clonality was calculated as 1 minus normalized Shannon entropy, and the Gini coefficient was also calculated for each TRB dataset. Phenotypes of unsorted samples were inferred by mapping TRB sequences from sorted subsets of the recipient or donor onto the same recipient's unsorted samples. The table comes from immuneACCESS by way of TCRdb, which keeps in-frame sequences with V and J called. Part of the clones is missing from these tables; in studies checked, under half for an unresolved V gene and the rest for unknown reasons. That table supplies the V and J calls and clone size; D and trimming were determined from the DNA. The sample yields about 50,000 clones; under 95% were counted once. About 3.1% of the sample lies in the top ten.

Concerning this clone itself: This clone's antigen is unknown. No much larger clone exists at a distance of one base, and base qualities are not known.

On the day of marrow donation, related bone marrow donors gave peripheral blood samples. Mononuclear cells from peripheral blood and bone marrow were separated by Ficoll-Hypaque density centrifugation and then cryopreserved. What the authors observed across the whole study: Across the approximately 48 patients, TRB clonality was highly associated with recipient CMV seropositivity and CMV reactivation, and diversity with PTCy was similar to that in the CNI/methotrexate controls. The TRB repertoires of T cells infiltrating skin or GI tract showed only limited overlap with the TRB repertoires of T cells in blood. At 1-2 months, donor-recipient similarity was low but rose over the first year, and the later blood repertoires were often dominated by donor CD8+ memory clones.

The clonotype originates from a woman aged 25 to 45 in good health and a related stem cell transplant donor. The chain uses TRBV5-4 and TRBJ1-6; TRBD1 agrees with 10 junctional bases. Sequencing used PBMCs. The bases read TGTGCCAGCAGCGCAGGACAGGGGGTCGGATCACCCCTCCACTTT. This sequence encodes CASSAGQGVGSPLHF.